Listed below are T cell receptor beta chains from one sample, sequenced in a study of cytomegalovirus exposure and HLA in healthy donors. Using immunoSEQ multiplex PCR, the repertoire was profiled, and TCRdb retains in-frame clones only, with some absent. The sample has over 150,000 clones, about 80% seen once. Sequencing was carried out using PBMCs. The receptors stem from a woman between 25 and 40 years old in good health and CMV-seronegative. The CDR3 runs from the conserved cysteine through the conserved F or W. The D gene is left open where the match is weak. Only some rows state a clone size, as once, few, many or a class for expanded clones.

D | J | V | size | CDR3 | DNA
TRBD1 | TRBJ1-6 | TRBV18 | once | CASSNLAGQGDSPLHF | TGTGCCAGCTCAAATTTAGCGGGACAGGGCGATTCACCCCTCCACTTT
. | TRBJ1-5 | TRBV15 | . | CATSRDQGSNQPQHF | TGTGCCACCAGCAGAGATCAGGGTAGCAATCAGCCCCAGCATTTT
TRBD2 | TRBJ2-3 | TRBV7-9 | . | CASSLGTSRTDTQYF | TGTGCCAGCAGCTTAGGGACTAGCCGCACAGATACGCAGTATTTT
TRBD1 | TRBJ2-2 | TRBV9 | once | CASSDGTGKNTGELFF | TGTGCCAGCAGCGATGGGACAGGGAAGAACACCGGGGAGCTGTTTTTT
. | TRBJ2-1 | TRBV18 | . | CASSPYRVETYNEQFF | TGTGCCAGCTCACCTTACAGGGTAGAGACCTACAATGAGCAGTTCTTC
. | TRBJ1-2 | TRBV7-9 | . | CASSLNRVYTF | TGTGCCAGCAGCCTCAACCGGGTCTACACCTTC
. | TRBJ2-4 | TRBV5-4 | . | CASSGDMGDIQYF | TGTGCCAGCAGCGGGGACATGGGGGACATTCAGTACTTC
. | TRBJ1-1 | TRBV9 | . | CASSSNPWGGNTEAFF | TGTGCCAGCAGTTCCAACCCCTGGGGGGGGAACACTGAAGCTTTCTTT
. | TRBJ2-7 | TRBV5-1 | . | CASSLTGNYEQYF | TGCGCCAGCAGCTTGACAGGAAACTACGAGCAGTACTTC
. | TRBJ2-3 | TRBV11-2 | . | CASSYFYLGSDTQYF | TGTGCCAGCAGCTATTTCTACCTGGGCTCAGATACGCAGTATTTT
TRBD2 | TRBJ2-2 | TRBV18 | . | CASSPRLAGDTGELFF | TGTGCCAGCTCACCCAGACTAGCGGGGGACACCGGGGAGCTGTTTTTT
TRBD2 | TRBJ2-1 | TRBV5-4 | . | CASSPPGTSNYNEQFF | TGTGCCAGCAGCCCCCCCGGGACTAGCAACTACAATGAGCAGTTCTTC
. | TRBJ2-2 | TRBV30 | . | CAWSVHRGMDTGELFF | TGTGCCTGGAGTGTACATCGGGGTATGGACACCGGGGAGCTGTTTTTT
. | TRBJ1-1 | TRBV4-1 | few | CASSQGNGGTEAFF | TGCGCCAGCAGCCAAGGGAATGGGGGGACTGAAGCTTTCTTT
. | TRBJ1-1 | TRBV2 | . | CASSFSGGDTEAFF | TGTGCCAGCAGTTTCTCAGGAGGCGACACTGAAGCTTTCTTT
TRBD2 | TRBJ2-1 | TRBV19 | . | CASSSSDPILAGLYNEQFF | TGTGCCAGTAGTTCTTCCGACCCGATACTAGCGGGGTTATACAATGAGCAGTTCTTC
TRBD1 | TRBJ1-2 | TRBV5-1 | . | CASSLSGRGYYGYTF | TGCGCCAGCAGCTTGTCCGGCAGGGGGTACTATGGCTACACCTTC
TRBD1 | TRBJ1-4 | TRBV4-1 | . | CASSQVTGQGAEKLFF | TGCGCCAGCAGCCAAGTGACCGGACAGGGGGCTGAAAAACTGTTTTTT
. | TRBJ2-7 | TRBV19 | once | CASSILGHYEQYF | TGTGCCAGTAGTATACTAGGCCACTACGAGCAGTACTTC
. | TRBJ1-2 | TRBV19 | . | CASRLTGPYGYTF | TGTGCCAGTAGGTTGACAGGACCCTATGGCTACACCTTC
TRBD1 | TRBJ1-4 | TRBV29-1 | . | CSAGNRQGLSEKLFF | TGCAGCGCCGGGAACCGACAGGGCTTAAGTGAAAAACTGTTTTTT
. | TRBJ1-3 | TRBV7-2 | . | CASSLGRGTIYF | TGTGCCAGCAGCTTAGGAAGGGGAACCATATATTTT
. | TRBJ2-1 | TRBV7-2 | few | CASSPRRAGGHEQFF | TGTGCCAGCAGCCCTCGGAGGGCCGGGGGACATGAGCAGTTCTTC
TRBD1 | TRBJ1-4 | TRBV18 | once | CASSLFPTGVTNEKLFF | TGTGCCAGCTCACTTTTCCCGACAGGGGTTACTAATGAAAAACTGTTTTTT
. | TRBJ2-2 | TRBV6-5 | . | CASSYGRGGGELFF | TGTGCCAGCAGTTACGGGAGAGGAGGCGGGGAGCTGTTTTTT
TRBD1 | TRBJ1-1 | TRBV7-2 | few | CASSWTGGYNTEAFF | TGTGCCAGCAGCTGGACAGGGGGATACAACACTGAAGCTTTCTTT
. | TRBJ1-2 | TRBV5-4 | . | CASGGGGRGYTF | TGTGCCAGCGGAGGGGGGGGTCGTGGCTACACCTTC